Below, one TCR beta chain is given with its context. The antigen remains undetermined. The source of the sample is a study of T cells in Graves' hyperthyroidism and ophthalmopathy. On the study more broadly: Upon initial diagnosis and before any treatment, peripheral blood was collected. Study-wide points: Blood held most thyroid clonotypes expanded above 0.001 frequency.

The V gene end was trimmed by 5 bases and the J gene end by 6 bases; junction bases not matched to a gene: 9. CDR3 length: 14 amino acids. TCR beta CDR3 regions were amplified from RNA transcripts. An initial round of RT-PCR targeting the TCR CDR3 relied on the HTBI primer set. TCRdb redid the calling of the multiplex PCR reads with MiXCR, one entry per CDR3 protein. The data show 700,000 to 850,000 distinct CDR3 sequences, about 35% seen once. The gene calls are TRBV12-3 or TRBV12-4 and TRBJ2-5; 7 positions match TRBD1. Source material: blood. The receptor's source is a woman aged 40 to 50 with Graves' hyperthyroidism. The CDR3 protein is CASSRHRDSKTQYF. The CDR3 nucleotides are TGTGCCAGCAGTCGTCACAGGGACAGCAAGACCCAGTACTTC.